The following is a T cell receptor beta chain sequence with its context. The sample is drawn from a study of T-cell memory formation after mild COVID-19. Via MiXCR, TCRdb re-called the 5' RACE reads, giving one row per CDR3 protein. The data contain roughly 600,000 distinct CDR3 sequences, about a sixth of them singletons. CDR3 length equals 12 residues. V gave up 7 bases and J gave up 6 bases, with 13 bases separating them. Germline V gene data show CDR1 as SGDLS and CDR2 as YYNGEE. The sequence was obtained from an adult woman who had mild COVID-19 (a few samples of this study predate the infection). Cell type and time point are not known. The sequencing input was PBMCs or a T cell subset sorted from them (not recorded which). The rearrangement joins TRBV9 to TRBJ1-2; D is unresolved. The CDR3 DNA reads TGTGCCAGCGGGGATCGAATTGATGGCTACACCTTC. It specifies CASGDRIDGYTF.